This T cell receptor beta chain was sequenced in a study of beta chain features in type 1 diabetes. What was sequenced were expressed TCRB transcripts, since all of the isolated RNA had been reverse transcribed. Using immunoSEQ multiplex PCR, the repertoire was profiled, and TCRdb retains in-frame clones only, with some absent. Of about 620,000 clones listed, 15% to 19% are singletons. The receptor comes from a man younger than 35 in good health. The sequenced sample was naive CD4+ T cells from blood.

CDR3 DNA: TGTGCCAGCAGCCGTGGTGGGAGGGGGCTCAATCAGCCCCAGCATTTT. It yields the protein CASSRGGRGLNQPQHF. The chain is built from TRBV7-2 and TRBJ1-5, with 7 bases aligning to TRBD1. The CDR3 has 16 amino acids. Trimming cost V 5 bases and J 3 bases; bases outside gene matches: 10. The germline gives CDR1 SGHTA, CDR2 FQGNSA.